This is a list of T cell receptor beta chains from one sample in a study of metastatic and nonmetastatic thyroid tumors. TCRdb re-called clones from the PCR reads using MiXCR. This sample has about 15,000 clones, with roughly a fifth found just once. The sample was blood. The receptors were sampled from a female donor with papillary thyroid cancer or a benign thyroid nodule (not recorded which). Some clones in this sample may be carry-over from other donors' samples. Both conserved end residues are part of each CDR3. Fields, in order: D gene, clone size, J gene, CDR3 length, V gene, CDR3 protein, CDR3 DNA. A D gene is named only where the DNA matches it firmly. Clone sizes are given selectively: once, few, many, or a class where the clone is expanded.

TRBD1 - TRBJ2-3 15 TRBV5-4 CASSRFQGATDTQYF TGTGCCAGCAGCCGTTTTCAGGGGGCGACAGATACGCAGTATTTT
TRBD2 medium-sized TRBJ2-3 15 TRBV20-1 CSARSSSGVTDTQYF TGCAGTGCTAGATCCTCTAGCGGGGTCACAGATACGCAGTATTTT
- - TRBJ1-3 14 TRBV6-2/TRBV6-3 CASSSRASGNTIYF TGTGCCAGCAGTTCGAGGGCCTCTGGAAACACCATATATTTT
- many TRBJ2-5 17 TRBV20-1 CSATSLARRQVGETQYF TGCAGTGCTACATCCTTAGCAAGACGCCAGGTTGGAGAGACCCAGTACTTC
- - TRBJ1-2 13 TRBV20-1 CSASTRLAGGYTF TGCAGTGCTAGTACCCGATTGGCCGGGGGCTACACCTTC
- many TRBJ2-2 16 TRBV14 CASSQVGTDHTGELFF TGTGCCAGCAGCCAAGTAGGGACCGATCACACCGGGGAGCTGTTTTTT
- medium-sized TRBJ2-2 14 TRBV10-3 CAISEILDTGELFF TGTGCCATCAGTGAAATCTTGGACACCGGGGAGCTGTTTTTT
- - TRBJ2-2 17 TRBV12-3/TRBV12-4 CASSGGVKRISTGELFF TGTGCCAGCAGTGGAGGGGTGAAGCGGATCTCCACCGGGGAGCTGTTTTTT
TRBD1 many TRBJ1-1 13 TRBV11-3 CASSLTGEERAFF TGTGCCAGCAGTCTCACAGGGGAGGAGAGAGCTTTCTTT
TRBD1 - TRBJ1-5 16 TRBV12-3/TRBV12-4 CASSLVRGGLNQPQHF TGTGCCAGCAGTTTAGTCAGGGGGGGTCTCAATCAGCCCCAGCATTTT
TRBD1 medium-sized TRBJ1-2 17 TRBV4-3 CASSQDAPAGGIYGYTF TGCGCCAGCAGCCAAGACGCCCCCGCAGGGGGCATCTATGGCTACACCTTC
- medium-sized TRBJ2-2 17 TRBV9 CASSPKRWDTNTGELFF TGTGCCAGCAGCCCCAAAAGGTGGGACACTAACACCGGGGAGCTGTTTTTT
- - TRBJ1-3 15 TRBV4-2 CASSQGAGAGNTIYF TGTGCCAGCAGCCAAGGGGCAGGGGCTGGAAACACCATATATTTT
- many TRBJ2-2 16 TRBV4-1 CASSQDRLWKAGELFF TGCGCCAGCAGCCAAGATCGTCTTTGGAAGGCCGGGGAGCTGTTTTTT
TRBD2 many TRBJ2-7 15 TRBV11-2 CASSLTDSGGYEQYF TGTGCCAGCAGCTTAACCGACTCGGGGGGCTACGAGCAGTACTTC
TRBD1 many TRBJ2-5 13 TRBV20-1 CSATQQGRETQYF TGCAGTGCTACCCAACAGGGGCGGGAGACCCAGTACTTC
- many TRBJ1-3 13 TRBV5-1 CASSLEDGNTIYF TGCGCCAGCAGCTTAGAGGATGGAAACACCATATATTTT
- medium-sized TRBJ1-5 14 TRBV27 CASSLTGGNQPQHF TGTGCCAGCAGTTTAACCGGGGGGAATCAGCCCCAGCATTTT